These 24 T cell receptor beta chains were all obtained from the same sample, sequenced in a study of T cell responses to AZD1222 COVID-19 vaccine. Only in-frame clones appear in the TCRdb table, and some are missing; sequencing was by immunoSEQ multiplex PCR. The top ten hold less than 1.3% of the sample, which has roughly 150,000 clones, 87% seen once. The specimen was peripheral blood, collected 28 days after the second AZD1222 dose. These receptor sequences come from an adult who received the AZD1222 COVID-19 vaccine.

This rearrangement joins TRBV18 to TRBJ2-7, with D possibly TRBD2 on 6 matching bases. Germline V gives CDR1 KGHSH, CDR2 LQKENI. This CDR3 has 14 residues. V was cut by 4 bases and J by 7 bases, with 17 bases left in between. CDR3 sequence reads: CASSLRSGAGEQYF. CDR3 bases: TGTGCCAGCTCACTCCGCAGTGGGGCGGGGGAGCAGTACTTC.

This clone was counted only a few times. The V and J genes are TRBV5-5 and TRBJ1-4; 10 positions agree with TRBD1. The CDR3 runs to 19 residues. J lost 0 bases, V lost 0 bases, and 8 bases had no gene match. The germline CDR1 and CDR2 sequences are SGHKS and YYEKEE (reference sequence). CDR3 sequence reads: CASSLGTGGGAATNEKLFF. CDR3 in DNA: TGTGCCAGCAGCTTGGGGACAGGGGGTGGGGCCGCAACTAATGAAAAACTGTTTTTT.

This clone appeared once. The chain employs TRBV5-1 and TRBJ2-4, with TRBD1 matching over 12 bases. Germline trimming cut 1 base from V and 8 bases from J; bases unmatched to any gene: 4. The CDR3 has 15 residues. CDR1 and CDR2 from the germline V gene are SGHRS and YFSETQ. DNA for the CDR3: TGCGCCAGCAGCTTGTCGGGACAGGGGGCCCACATTCAGTACTTC. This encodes CASSLSGQGAHIQYF.

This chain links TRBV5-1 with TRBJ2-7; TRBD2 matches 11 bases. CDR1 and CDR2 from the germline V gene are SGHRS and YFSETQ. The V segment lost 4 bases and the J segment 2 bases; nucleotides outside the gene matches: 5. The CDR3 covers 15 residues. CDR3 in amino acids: CASSITTSGAYEQYF. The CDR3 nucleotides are TGCGCCAGCAGCATAACGACTAGCGGGGCCTACGAGCAGTACTTC.

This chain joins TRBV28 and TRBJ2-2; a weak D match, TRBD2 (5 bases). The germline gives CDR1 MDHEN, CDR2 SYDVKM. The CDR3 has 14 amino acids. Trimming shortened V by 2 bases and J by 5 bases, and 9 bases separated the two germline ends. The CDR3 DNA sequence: TGTGCCAGCAGTTTAGGAGGCGTAACCGGGGAGCTGTTTTTT. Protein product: CASSLGGVTGELFF. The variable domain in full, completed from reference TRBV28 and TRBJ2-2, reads DVKVTQSSRYLVKRTGEKVFLECVQDMDHENMFWYRQDPGLGLRLIYFSYDVKMKEKGDIPEGYSVSREKKERFSLILESASTNQTSMYLCASSLGGVTGELFFGEGSRLTVL.

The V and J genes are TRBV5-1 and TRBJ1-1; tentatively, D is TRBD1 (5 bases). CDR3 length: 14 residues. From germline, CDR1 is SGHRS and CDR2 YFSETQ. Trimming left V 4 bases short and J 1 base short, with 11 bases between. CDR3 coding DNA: TGCGCCAGCAGCGGCGGGACCGGGAACACTGAAGCTTTCTTT. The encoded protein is CASSGGTGNTEAFF.

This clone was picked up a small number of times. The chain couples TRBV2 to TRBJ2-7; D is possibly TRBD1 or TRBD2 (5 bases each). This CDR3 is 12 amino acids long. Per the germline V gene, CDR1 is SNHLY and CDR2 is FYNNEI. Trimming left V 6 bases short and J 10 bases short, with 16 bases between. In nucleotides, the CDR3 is TGTGCCAGCAGCTCGGGGCTAGAAACCCAGTACTTC. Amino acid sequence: CASSSGLETQYF.

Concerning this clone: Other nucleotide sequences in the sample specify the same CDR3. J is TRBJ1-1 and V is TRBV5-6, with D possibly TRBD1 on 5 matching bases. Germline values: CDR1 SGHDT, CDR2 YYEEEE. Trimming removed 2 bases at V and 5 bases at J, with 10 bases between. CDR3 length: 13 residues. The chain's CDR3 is CASSLPGGTEAFF. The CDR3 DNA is TGTGCCAGCAGCTTACCCGGGGGTACTGAAGCTTTCTTT.

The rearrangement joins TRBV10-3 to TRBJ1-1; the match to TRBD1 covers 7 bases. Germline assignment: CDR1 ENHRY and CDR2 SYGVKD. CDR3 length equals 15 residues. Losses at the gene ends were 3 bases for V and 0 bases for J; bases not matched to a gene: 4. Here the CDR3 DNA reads TGTGCCATCAGTGATAAGACAGGGATGAACACTGAAGCTTTCTTT. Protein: CAISDKTGMNTEAFF.

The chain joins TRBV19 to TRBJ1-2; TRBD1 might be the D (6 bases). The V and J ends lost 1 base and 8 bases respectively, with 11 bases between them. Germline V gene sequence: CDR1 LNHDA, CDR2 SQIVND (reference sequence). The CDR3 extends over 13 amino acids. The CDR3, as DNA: TGTGCCAGTAGTATAGTTGGACAGACGGGCTACACCTTC. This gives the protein CASSIVGQTGYTF.

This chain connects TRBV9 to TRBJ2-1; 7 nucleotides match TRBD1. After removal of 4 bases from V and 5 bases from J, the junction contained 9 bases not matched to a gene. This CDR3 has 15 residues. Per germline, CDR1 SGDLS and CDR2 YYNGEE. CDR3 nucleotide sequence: TGTGCCAGCAGCTTGACGGGACAGAAAAACAATGAGCAGTTCTTC. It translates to CASSLTGQKNNEQFF.

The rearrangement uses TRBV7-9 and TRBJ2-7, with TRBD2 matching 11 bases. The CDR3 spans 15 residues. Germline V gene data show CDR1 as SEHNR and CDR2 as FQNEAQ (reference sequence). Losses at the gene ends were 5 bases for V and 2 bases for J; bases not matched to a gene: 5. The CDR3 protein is CASSPSGGSTYEQYF. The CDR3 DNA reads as TGTGCCAGCAGCCCTAGCGGGGGGAGTACCTACGAGCAGTACTTC.

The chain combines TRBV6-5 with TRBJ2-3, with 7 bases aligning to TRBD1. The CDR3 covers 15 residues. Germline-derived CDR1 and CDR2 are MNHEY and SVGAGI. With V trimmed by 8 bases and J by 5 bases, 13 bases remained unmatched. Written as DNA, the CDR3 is TGTGCCAGCTCCCTAGGGGGCCTCAAAGGAGATACGCAGTATTTT. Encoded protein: CASSLGGLKGDTQYF.

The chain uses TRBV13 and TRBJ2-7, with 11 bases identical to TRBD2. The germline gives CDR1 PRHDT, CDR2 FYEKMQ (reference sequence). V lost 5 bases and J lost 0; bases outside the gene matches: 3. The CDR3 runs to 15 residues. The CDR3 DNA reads TGTGCCAGCAGCCTAGCGGGGGGCGGCTCCTACGAGCAGTACTTC. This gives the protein CASSLAGGGSYEQYF.

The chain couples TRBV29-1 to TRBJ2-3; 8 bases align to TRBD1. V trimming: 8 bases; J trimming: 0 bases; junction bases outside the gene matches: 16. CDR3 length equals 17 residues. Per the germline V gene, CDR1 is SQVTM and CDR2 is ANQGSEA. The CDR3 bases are TGCAGCCTCCGTGGGGGGCAGGGGGCTAGTAGCACAGATACGCAGTATTTT. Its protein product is CSLRGGQGASSTDTQYF.

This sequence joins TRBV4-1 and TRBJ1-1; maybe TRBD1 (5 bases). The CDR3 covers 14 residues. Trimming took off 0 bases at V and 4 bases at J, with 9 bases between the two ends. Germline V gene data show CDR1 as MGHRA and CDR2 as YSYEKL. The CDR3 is CASSQDTGGTEAFF. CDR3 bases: TGCGCCAGCAGCCAAGATACCGGGGGCACTGAAGCTTTCTTT.

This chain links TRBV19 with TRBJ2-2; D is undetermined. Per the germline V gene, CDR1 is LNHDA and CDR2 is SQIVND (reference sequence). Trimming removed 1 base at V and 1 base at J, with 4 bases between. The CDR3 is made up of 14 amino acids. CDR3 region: CASSIGRNTGELFF. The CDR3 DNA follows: TGTGCCAGTAGTATAGGCAGGAACACCGGGGAGCTGTTTTTT.

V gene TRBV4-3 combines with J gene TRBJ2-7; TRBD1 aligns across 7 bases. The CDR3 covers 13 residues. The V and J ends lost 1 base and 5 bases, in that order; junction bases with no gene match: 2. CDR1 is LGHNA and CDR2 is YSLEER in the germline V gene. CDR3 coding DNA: TGCGCCAGCAGCCAAGCGAGGGGGCACGAGCAGTACTTC. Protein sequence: CASSQARGHEQYF.

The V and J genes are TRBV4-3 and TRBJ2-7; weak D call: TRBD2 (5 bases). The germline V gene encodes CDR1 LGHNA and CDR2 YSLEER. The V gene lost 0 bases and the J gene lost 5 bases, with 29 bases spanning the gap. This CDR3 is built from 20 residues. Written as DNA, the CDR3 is TGCGCCAGCAGCCAAGATCGGCGGAGTGGAGGAGGACTTCCCCAACACGAGCAGTACTTC. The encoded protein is CASSQDRRSGGGLPQHEQYF.

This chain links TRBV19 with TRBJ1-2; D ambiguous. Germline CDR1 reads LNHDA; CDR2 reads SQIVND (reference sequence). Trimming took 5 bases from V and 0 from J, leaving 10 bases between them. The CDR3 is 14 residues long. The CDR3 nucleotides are TGTGCCAGTAGTTTAGGAAACCCTAACTATGGCTACACCTTC. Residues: CASSLGNPNYGYTF.

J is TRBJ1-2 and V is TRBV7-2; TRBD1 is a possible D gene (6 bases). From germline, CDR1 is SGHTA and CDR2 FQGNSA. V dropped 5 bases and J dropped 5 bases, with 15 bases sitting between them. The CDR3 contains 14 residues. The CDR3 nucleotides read TGTGCCAGCAGCAAGGTCGGACAGAATTATGGCTACACCTTC. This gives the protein CASSKVGQNYGYTF.

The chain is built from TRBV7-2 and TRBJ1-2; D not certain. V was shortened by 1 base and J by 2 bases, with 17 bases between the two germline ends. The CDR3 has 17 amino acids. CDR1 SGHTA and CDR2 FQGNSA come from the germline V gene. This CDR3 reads CASSLEALPRGNYGYTF. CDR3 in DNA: TGTGCCAGCAGCTTAGAGGCACTGCCTCGAGGGAACTATGGCTACACCTTC.

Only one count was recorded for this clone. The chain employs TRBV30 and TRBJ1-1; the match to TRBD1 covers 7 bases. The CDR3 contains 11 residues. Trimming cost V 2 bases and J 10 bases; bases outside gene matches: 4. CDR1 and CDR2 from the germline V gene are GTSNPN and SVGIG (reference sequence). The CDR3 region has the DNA TGTGCCTGGAGTATTCGACAGGGAGCTTTCTTT. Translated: CAWSIRQGAFF.

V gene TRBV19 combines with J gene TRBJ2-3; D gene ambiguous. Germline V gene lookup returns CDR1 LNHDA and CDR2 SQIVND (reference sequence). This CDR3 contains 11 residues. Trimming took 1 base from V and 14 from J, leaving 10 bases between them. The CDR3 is CASSIGNLPYF. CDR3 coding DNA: TGTGCCAGTAGTATAGGCAACTTGCCGTATTTT.